This T cell receptor beta chain came from a study of blood T cell repertoires in COVID-19. Individuals aged about 18 to 89 years were recruited from about two dozen US areas. Grouping used clinical history reported by participants in a survey and questionnaire. In Cohort 3, a recovered donor had either two negative PCRs, clearance, or symptom resolution. This clone was counted once. Germline and junction disagree at one end, which may indicate a read error. This CDR3 contains 13 residues. Per germline, CDR1 LGHDT and CDR2 YNNKEL (reference sequence). In the original processing: Amplification of reference gene primers was used by the study to estimate nucleated cell counts. Sequencing was performed with immunoSEQ multiplex PCR; in TCRdb, only in-frame clones are kept and a portion is missing. That table supplies the V and J calls and clone size; D and trimming were determined from the DNA. The repertoire has approximately 440,000 clones, about 92% of them found once; the top ten carry about 0.57%.

Sequencing was carried out using PBMCs or T cells enriched from blood (not recorded which). The origin of this receptor is a man between 18 and 35 years old who had recovered from COVID-19. The rearrangement links TRBV3-1 (or the pseudogene TRBV3-2) to TRBJ2-7, with D possibly TRBD2 on 6 matching bases. CDR3 bases: TGTGCCAGCAGCCAAGGGGGAGGTAGACGGTGGGACTTC. Encoded protein: CASSQGGGRRWDF.